The 21 T cell receptor beta chains below come from one sample, sequenced in a study of blood T cell repertoires in COVID-19 (dated by TCRdb to 2018 to 2020). The protocol used for the library was the immunoSEQ multiplex PCR assay. Here the immuneACCESS table is served through TCRdb, limited to in-frame sequences with V and J called. Missing clones are a known gap in these copies; in checked studies unresolved V genes cover under half, and the rest lacks a known reason. This sample has 200,000 to 300,000 clones in its table, and about 83% of those were observed once. The ten largest clones represent around 5.9% of the sample. Sample: peripheral blood. Source of these receptors: a human donor in a cohort sampled during active COVID-19.

Only a few counts were recorded for this clone. This chain links TRBV5-1 with TRBJ1-1; no reliable D call. The CDR3 contains 14 residues. V was cut by 5 bases and J by 6 bases, with 17 bases left in between. The V gene's germline CDR1 is SGHRS and CDR2 YFSETQ. The CDR3 DNA reads TGCGCCAGCAGTTATGGCCCCGGAGACGCTGAAGCTTTCTTT. As protein: CASSYGPGDAEAFF.

This chain joins TRBV28 and TRBJ2-2; a weak D match, TRBD2 (6 bases). The ends were cut back, 3 bases at V and 2 bases at J, with 13 bases in the middle. CDR3 length: 16 amino acids. In germline, CDR1 is MDHEN, CDR2 SYDVKM. Here the CDR3 DNA reads TGTGCCAGCAGTTTTAGGCCGGGACTCAACACCGGGGAGCTGTTTTTT. Its translation: CASSFRPGLNTGELFF.

The gene calls are TRBV21-1 and TRBJ1-2; TRBD1, the D gene given by the table, was not confirmed from the DNA. TRBV21-1 is shown as a pseudogene. This CDR3 comprises 16 residues. The CDR3, as DNA: TGTGCCAGCAGCAACGCTACCGACAGGGTGGAAGATGGCTACACCTTC. This gives the protein CASSNATDRVEDGYTF.

This clone has only one observation. This chain connects TRBV5-1 to TRBJ1-1; 10 bases are a match to TRBD1. J gave up 1 base and V 2 bases, and 8 bases lay outside the gene matches. CDR1 is SGHRS and CDR2 is YFSETQ in the germline V gene. The CDR3 totals 17 residues. CDR3 sequence reads: CASSFLTGGYSNTEAFF. As DNA, the CDR3 is TGCGCCAGCAGCTTCCTGACAGGGGGCTATTCGAACACTGAAGCTTTCTTT.

The V and J genes are TRBV2 and TRBJ2-7, with a tentative D call TRBD1 (5 bases). This CDR3 has 15 amino acids. Germline values: CDR1 SNHLY, CDR2 FYNNEI. V gave up 2 bases and J gave up 3 bases, with 14 bases separating them. The CDR3 DNA reads as TGTGCCAGCAGTGAAAGACAGCTTTTTATCTACGAGCAGTACTTC. Protein product: CASSERQLFIYEQYF. Drawing the rest from reference TRBV2 and TRBJ2-7, the complete variable domain is EPEVTQTPSHQVTQMGQEVILRCVPISNHLYFYWYRQILGQKVEFLVSFYNNEISEKSEIFDDQFSVERPDGSNFTLKIRSTKLEDSAMYFCASSERQLFIYEQYFGPGTRLTVT.

The table lists this clone with a count of one. This chain joins TRBV6-5 and TRBJ1-4; 9 bases agree with TRBD1. The J segment lost 4 bases and the V segment lost 7 bases, leaving 4 bases of the junction unmatched. This CDR3 has 14 residues. CDR1 is MNHEY and CDR2 is SVGAGI in the germline V gene. CDR3 nucleotide sequence: TGTGCCAGCAAAACAGGGGGCATTAATGAAAAACTGTTTTTT. This sequence encodes CASKTGGINEKLFF.

V is TRBV9 and J is TRBJ2-5; a possible D gene is TRBD2 (6 bases). This CDR3 region has 14 residues. The ends were cut back, 2 bases at V and 2 bases at J, with 10 bases in the middle. Germline V lookup: CDR1 SGDLS, CDR2 YYNGEE. In nucleotides, the CDR3 is TGTGCCAGCAGCGTGGGACTCATACAAGAGACCCAGTACTTC. It specifies CASSVGLIQETQYF.

The gene calls are TRBV4-2 and TRBJ1-4; weak D call: TRBD1 (5 bases). The CDR3 runs to 17 residues. Trimming pared 5 bases from V and 7 bases from J, leaving 23 bases between. Per the germline V gene, CDR1 is LGHNA and CDR2 is YNFKEQ. CDR3 in DNA: TGTGCCAGCAGCGATCCCTCCTCAGGGTTGGTGGCTGAAAAACTGTTTTTT. As protein: CASSDPSSGLVAEKLFF.

The chain has TRBV2 and TRBJ1-2; 8 positions match TRBD1. Trimming at V came to 6 bases and at J to 0 bases, leaving 9 bases not matched to a gene. The CDR3 covers 16 residues. Germline V CDR1 and CDR2: SNHLY, FYNNEI. CDR3 DNA sequence: TGTGCCAGCAGGGCCTGGACAGGGCGCGCTAACTATGGCTACACCTTC. It codes for CASRAWTGRANYGYTF.

V gene TRBV24-1 combines with J gene TRBJ2-7; 8 bases are a match to TRBD2. CDR1 and CDR2 from the germline V gene are KGHDR and SFDVKD. The J segment lost 8 bases and the V segment lost 0 bases, leaving 11 bases of the junction unmatched. This CDR3 comprises 16 residues. This chain's CDR3 is CATSDLTSGPQGKQYF. CDR3 sequence (DNA): TGTGCCACCAGTGATTTGACTAGCGGACCCCAAGGCAAGCAGTACTTC.

The genes are TRBV19 and TRBJ1-1, with D perhaps matching TRBD1 (5 bases). Germline CDR1 LNHDA, CDR2 SQIVND (reference sequence). Trimming stripped 5 bases from V and 10 bases from J, with 17 bases between. This CDR3 spans 13 amino acids. The CDR3 here is CASSEGHPRRAFF. CDR3 sequence (DNA): TGTGCCAGTAGTGAAGGACATCCCCGGAGAGCTTTCTTT.

The chain couples TRBV5-4 to TRBJ1-2; no clear D gene. Germline assignment: CDR1 SGHNT and CDR2 YYREEE (reference sequence). The CDR3 has 14 amino acids. Trimming took 4 bases from V and 4 from J, leaving 14 bases between them. CDR3 sequence reads: CASSRREYLYGYTF. The DNA of the CDR3 is TGTGCCAGCAGCCGCCGGGAATACCTCTATGGCTACACCTTC.

The chain employs TRBV7-9 and TRBJ2-1; 9 nucleotides match TRBD2. The CDR3 loop spans 16 amino acids. Germline V gene sequence: CDR1 SEHNR, CDR2 FQNEAQ (reference sequence). Trimming removed 5 bases from V and 7 bases from J; junction bases left unmatched: 12. CDR3 nucleotides: TGTGCCAGCAGCATGACCTCTAGCGGGATCTTTAATGAGCAGTTCTTC. Translating it yields CASSMTSSGIFNEQFF.

CDR3 protein: CASLGAGETQYF. The CDR3 DNA follows: TGTGCCAGCTTAGGGGCCGGGGAGACCCAGTACTTC. V is TRBV7-2 and J is TRBJ2-5, with D tentatively TRBD1 (5 bases). The germline CDR1 and CDR2 sequences are SGHTA and FQGNSA. V was pared by 8 bases and J by 5 bases, with 12 bases between. The CDR3 runs to 12 residues.

The V gene is TRBV9, the J gene TRBJ1-1; the D is unclear. CDR1 and CDR2 from the germline V gene are SGDLS and YYNGEE. V dropped 4 bases and J dropped 1 base, with 11 bases sitting between them. The CDR3 runs to 14 residues. DNA of the CDR3: TGTGCCAGCAGCCTCATACACACGAACACTGAAGCTTTCTTT. It yields the protein CASSLIHTNTEAFF.

The chain combines TRBV3-1 (or the pseudogene TRBV3-2) with TRBJ1-2; D is unresolved. Trimming stripped 0 bases from V and 5 bases from J, with 7 bases between. The CDR3 is 13 amino acids. From germline, CDR1 is LGHDT and CDR2 YNNKEL (reference sequence). CDR3: CASSQEASYGYTF. As DNA, the CDR3 is TGTGCCAGCAGCCAAGAAGCGAGTTATGGCTACACCTTC.

The gene calls are TRBV29-1 and TRBJ2-4; maybe TRBD1 (5 bases). CDR1 SQVTM and CDR2 ANQGSEA come from the germline V gene. The CDR3 runs 13 residues. Between the trimmed V and J ends, which lost 3 bases and 3 bases, there was a span of 9 bases. This chain's CDR3 is CSVEGQLKNIQYF. For the CDR3, the DNA is TGCAGCGTTGAGGGGCAGCTCAAAAACATTCAGTACTTC.

V and J are TRBV2 and TRBJ1-5, with a tentative D call TRBD1 (6 bases). The CDR3 consists of 14 residues. The V end lost 4 bases, the J end lost 5 bases, and 12 bases lay between the germline ends. In germline, CDR1 is SNHLY, CDR2 FYNNEI. Written as DNA, the CDR3 is TGTGCCAGCAGTGTATCGACAGGAGATCAGCCCCAGCATTTT. Protein sequence: CASSVSTGDQPQHF.

This clone occurred a few times. The V and J genes are TRBV24-1 and TRBJ1-5; TRBD1 is a possible D gene (6 bases). Germline CDR1 is KGHDR and CDR2 is SFDVKD. V shed 5 bases and J shed 3 bases, with 25 bases lying between them. The CDR3 contains 19 residues. The CDR3 nucleotides are TGTGCCACCAGTGGAAACCCTACCGGGACAAGGGTTTTCAATCAGCCCCAGCATTTT. Encoded protein: CATSGNPTGTRVFNQPQHF.

The rearrangement links TRBV19 to TRBJ1-1; no clear D gene. Trimming stripped 3 bases from V and 1 base from J, with 9 bases between. The CDR3 runs to 14 residues. The germline V gene has CDR1 LNHDA and CDR2 SQIVND (reference sequence). CDR3 in amino acids: CASSIGSQNTEAFF. CDR3 DNA: TGTGCCAGTAGTATCGGGAGTCAGAACACTGAAGCTTTCTTT.

This clone was seen a few times. One end of the junction fails to match germline, which may point to a read error. V is TRBV4-1 and J is TRBJ1-5, with TRBD1 identical over 8 bases. The CDR3 consists of 14 residues. CDR1 MGHRA and CDR2 YSYEKL come from the germline V gene. Here the CDR3 reads CASSQGQGRQPQHF. CDR3 coding DNA: TGCGCCAGCAGTCAAGGACAGGGAAGACAGCCCCAGCATTTT.